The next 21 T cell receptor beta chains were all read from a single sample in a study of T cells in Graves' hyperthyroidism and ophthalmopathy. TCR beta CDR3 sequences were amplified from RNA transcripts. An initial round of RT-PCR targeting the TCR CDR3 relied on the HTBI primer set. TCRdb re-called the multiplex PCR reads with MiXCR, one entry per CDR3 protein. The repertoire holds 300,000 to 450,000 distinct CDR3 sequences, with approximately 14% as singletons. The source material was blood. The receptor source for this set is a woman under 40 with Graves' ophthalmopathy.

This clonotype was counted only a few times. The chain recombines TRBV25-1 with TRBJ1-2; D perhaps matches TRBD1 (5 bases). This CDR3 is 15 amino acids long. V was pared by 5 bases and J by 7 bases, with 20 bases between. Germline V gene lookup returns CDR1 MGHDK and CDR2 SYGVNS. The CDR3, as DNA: TGTGCCAGCAGTCAAGGGACGGTTGCGTATCCTGGCTACACCTTC. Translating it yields CASSQGTVAYPGYTF.

The CDR3 region is CASSLGTLDSSEQFF. CDR3 sequence (DNA): TGTGCCAGCAGCTTAGGGACTCTCGATTCCAGTGAGCAGTTCTTC. J is TRBJ2-1 and V is TRBV11-1; TRBD2 is a possible D gene (5 bases). The germline V gene encodes CDR1 SGHAT and CDR2 FQDESV (reference sequence). The CDR3 has 15 residues. With 1 base removed from V and 9 bases from J, the gap between germline ends came to 16 bases.

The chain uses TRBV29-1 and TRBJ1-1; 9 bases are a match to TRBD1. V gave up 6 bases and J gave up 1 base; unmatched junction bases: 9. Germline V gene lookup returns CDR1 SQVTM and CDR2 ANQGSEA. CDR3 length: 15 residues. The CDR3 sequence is CSVGGGQGWNTEAFF. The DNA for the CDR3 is TGCAGCGTCGGGGGGGGACAGGGCTGGAACACTGAAGCTTTCTTT.

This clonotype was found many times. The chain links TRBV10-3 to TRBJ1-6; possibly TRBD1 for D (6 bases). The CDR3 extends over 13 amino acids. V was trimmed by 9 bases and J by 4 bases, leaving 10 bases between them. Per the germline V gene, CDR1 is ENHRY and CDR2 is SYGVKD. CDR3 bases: TGTGCCATGAGGACAGCTTATAATTCACCCCTCCACTTT. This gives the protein CAMRTAYNSPLHF.

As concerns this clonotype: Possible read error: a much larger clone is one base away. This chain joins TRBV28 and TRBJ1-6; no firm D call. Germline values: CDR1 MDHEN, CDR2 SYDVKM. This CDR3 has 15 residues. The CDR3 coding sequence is TGTGCCAGCAGTTTACTAGAGGCCGGTAATTCACTCCTCCACTTT. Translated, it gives CASSLLEAGNSLLHF.

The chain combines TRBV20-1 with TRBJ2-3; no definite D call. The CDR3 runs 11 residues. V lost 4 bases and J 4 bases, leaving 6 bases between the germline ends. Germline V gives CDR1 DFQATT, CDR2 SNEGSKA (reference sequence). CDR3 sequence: CSATFPDTQYF. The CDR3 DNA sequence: TGCAGTGCTACCTTCCCAGATACGCAGTATTTT.

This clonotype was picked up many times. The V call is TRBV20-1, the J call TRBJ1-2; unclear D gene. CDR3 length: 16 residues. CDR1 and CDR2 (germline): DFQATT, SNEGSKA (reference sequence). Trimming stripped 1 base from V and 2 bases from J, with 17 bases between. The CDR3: CSARVTPVQVNYGYTF. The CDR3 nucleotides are TGCAGTGCTAGAGTCACACCTGTGCAGGTGAACTATGGCTACACCTTC.

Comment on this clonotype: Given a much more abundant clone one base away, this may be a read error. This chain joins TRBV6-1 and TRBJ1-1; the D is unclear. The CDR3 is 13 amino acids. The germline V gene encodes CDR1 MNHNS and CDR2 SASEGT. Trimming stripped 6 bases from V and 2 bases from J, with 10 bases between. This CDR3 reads CASRQQINTEAFF. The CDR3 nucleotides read TGTGCCAGCAGACAACAAATCAACACTGAAGCTTTCTTT.

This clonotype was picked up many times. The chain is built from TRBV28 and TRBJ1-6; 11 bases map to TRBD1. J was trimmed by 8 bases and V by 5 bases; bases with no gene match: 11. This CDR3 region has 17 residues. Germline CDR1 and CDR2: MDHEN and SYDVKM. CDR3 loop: CASSQGTGGVWDSPLHF. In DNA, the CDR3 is TGTGCCAGCAGTCAGGGGACAGGGGGAGTTTGGGATTCACCCCTCCACTTT.

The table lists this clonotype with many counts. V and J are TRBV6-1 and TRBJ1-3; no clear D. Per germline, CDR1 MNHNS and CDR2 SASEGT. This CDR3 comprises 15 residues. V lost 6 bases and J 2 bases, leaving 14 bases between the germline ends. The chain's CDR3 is CASRQLEVTGNTIYF. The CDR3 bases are TGTGCCAGCAGGCAACTTGAGGTCACTGGAAACACCATATATTTT.

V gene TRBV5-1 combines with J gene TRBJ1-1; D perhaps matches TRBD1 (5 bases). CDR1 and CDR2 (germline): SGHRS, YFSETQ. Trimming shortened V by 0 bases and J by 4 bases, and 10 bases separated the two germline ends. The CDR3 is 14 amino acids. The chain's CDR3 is CASSLDRRGTEAFF. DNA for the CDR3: TGCGCCAGCAGCTTGGACAGGAGGGGCACTGAAGCTTTCTTT.

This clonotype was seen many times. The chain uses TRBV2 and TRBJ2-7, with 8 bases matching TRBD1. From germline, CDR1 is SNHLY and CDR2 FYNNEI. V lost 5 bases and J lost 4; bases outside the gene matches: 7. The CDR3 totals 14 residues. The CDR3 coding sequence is TGTGCCAGCAGTCTACAGGGGGTCCCGTACGAGCAGTACTTC. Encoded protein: CASSLQGVPYEQYF.

CDR3 coding DNA: TGTGCCAGCAGCCTCGACCAGGGGCGCGGCTATGGCTACACCTTC. It codes for CASSLDQGRGYGYTF. The V and J genes are TRBV9 and TRBJ1-2, with a possible D match to TRBD1 (6 bases). Trimming removed 4 bases at V and 4 bases at J, with 17 bases between. The V gene's germline CDR1 is SGDLS and CDR2 YYNGEE. This CDR3 spans 15 amino acids.

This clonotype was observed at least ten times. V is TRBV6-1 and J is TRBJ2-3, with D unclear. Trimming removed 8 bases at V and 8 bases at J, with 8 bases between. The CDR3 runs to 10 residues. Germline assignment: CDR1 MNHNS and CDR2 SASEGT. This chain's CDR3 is CASGSVTQYF. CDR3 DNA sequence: TGTGCCAGCGGTTCGGTTACGCAGTATTTT.

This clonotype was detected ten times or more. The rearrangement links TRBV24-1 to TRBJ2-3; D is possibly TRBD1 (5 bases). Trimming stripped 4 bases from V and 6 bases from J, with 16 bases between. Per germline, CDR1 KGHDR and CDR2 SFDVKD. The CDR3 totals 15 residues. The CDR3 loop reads CATSDRTPLEDTQYF. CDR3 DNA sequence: TGTGCCACCAGTGACCGGACACCCTTGGAGGATACGCAGTATTTT.

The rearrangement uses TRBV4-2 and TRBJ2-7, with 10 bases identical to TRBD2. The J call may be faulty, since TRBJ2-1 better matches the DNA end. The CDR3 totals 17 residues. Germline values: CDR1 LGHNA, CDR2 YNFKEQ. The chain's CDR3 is CASSRTESGGGIYEQFF. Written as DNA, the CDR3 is TGTGCCAGCAGCCGAACGGAGAGCGGGGGGGGCATTTACGAGCAGTTCTTC.

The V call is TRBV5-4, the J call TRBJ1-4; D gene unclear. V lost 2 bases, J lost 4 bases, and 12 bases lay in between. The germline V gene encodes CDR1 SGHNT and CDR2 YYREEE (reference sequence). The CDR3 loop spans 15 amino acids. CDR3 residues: CASSFANGVNEKLFF. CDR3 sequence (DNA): TGTGCCAGCAGCTTCGCGAATGGGGTTAATGAAAAACTGTTTTTT. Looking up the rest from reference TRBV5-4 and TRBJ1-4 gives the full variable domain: ETGVTQSPTHLIKTRGQQVTLRCSSQSGHNTVSWYQQALGQGPQFIFQYYREEENGRGNFPPRFSGLQFPNYSSELNVNALELDDSALYLCASSFANGVNEKLFFGSGTQLSVL.

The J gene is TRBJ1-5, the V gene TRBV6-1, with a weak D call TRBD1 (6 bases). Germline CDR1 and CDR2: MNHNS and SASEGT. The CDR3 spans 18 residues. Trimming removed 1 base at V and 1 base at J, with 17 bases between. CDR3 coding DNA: TGTGCCAGCAGTGAAGAACGGGGGGCCGCCGTCAGCAATCAGCCCCAGCATTTT. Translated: CASSEERGAAVSNQPQHF.

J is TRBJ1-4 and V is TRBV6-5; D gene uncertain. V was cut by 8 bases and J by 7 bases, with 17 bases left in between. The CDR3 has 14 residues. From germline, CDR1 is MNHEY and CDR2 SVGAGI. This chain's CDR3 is CASGNPGRSEKLFF. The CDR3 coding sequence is TGTGCCAGCGGTAACCCGGGCCGGAGTGAAAAACTGTTTTTT.

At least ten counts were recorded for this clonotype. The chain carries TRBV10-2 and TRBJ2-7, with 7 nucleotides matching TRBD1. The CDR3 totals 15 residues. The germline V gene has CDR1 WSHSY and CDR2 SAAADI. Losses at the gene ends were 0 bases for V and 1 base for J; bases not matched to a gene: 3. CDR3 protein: CASSESATGSYEQYF. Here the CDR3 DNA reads TGCGCCAGCAGTGAGTCGGCGACAGGGTCCTACGAGCAGTACTTC.

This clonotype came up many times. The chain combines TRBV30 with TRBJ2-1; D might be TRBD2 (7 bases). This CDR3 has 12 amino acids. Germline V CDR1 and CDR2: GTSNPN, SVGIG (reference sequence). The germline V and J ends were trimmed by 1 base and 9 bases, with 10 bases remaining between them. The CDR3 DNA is TGTGCCTGGAGTGAGAGGGGGGGTGAGCAGTTCTTC. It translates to CAWSERGGEQFF.